These T cell receptor beta chains were read from a single sample in a study of T cell responses to AZD1222 COVID-19 vaccine. Generated by immunoSEQ multiplex PCR, the TCRdb table keeps only in-frame clones and is missing some. The sample has under 100,000 clones, approximately 90% seen once; the top ten hold 2.5% to 3%. The source was peripheral blood, collected on day 0 of AZD1222 vaccination. Source of these receptors: an adult in good health. Each CDR3 is given with its conserved first and last residue. The order of the fields is clone size, V gene, D gene, J gene, CDR3 DNA, CDR3 protein. D genes are given only for firm matches. The size entry is marked missing in some rows and otherwise reads once, few, many or a size class.

size: -
V: TRBV29-1
D: TRBD1
J: TRBJ1-4
DNA: TGCAGCGTTGAAAAGGGGGCAGGCACTAATGAAAAACTGTTTTTT
CDR3: CSVEKGAGTNEKLFF

size: -
V: TRBV3-1/TRBV3-2
D: -
J: TRBJ1-2
DNA: TGTGCCAGCAGCCAAGAAGTCGGGACAAATTTTGGCTACACCTTC
CDR3: CASSQEVGTNFGYTF

size: -
V: TRBV3-1/TRBV3-2
D: -
J: TRBJ1-6
DNA: TGTGCCAGCAGCCAAGAAAGGCCCCGGCTAAATTCACCCCTCCACTTT
CDR3: CASSQERPRLNSPLHF

size: -
V: TRBV15
D: TRBD1
J: TRBJ1-6
DNA: TGTGCCACCAGCAGAGAACCAGGGGGGCGTTCCTATAATTCACCCCTCCACTTT
CDR3: CATSREPGGRSYNSPLHF

size: -
V: TRBV6-4
D: -
J: TRBJ2-7
DNA: TGTGCCAGCAGTGATCAAATGGGGGGCGAGCAGTACTTC
CDR3: CASSDQMGGEQYF

size: -
V: TRBV28
D: -
J: TRBJ1-2
DNA: TGTGCCAGCAGTTTACGGACCAGGGCCTCCGGAACTAACTATGGCTACACCTTC
CDR3: CASSLRTRASGTNYGYTF

size: -
V: TRBV2
D: TRBD1
J: TRBJ1-2
DNA: TGTGCCAGCCACCCCGGGACAGGTTATGGCTACACCTTC
CDR3: CASHPGTGYGYTF

size: -
V: TRBV5-1
D: -
J: TRBJ1-2
DNA: TGCGCCAGCAGCTTGGCCACAGGAGGCAGAGGTAACTATGGCTACACCTTC
CDR3: CASSLATGGRGNYGYTF

size: -
V: TRBV19
D: -
J: TRBJ1-2
DNA: TGTGCCAGTACCGCGACCTCCCGGAGTGGCTACACCTTC
CDR3: CASTATSRSGYTF

size: -
V: TRBV11-2
D: -
J: TRBJ1-3
DNA: TGTGCCAGCAGCTTACCGGCGATCGGCCGAAACACCATATATTTT
CDR3: CASSLPAIGRNTIYF

size: -
V: TRBV2
D: TRBD1
J: TRBJ1-4
DNA: TGTGCCAGCAGTGGGAGACAGGGGGCTTTTGGATCAGCTAATGAAAAACTGTTTTTT
CDR3: CASSGRQGAFGSANEKLFF

size: -
V: TRBV19
D: TRBD1
J: TRBJ1-1
DNA: TGTGCCAGTAGTTTGGGACAGGGTGAAGCTTTCTTT
CDR3: CASSLGQGEAFF

size: -
V: TRBV19
D: -
J: TRBJ1-1
DNA: TGTGCCAGTAGTCCCGACAGACGCGGACTCAACACTGAAGCTTTCTTT
CDR3: CASSPDRRGLNTEAFF

size: few
V: TRBV12-3/TRBV12-4
D: -
J: TRBJ1-2
DNA: TGTGCCAGTCGGGACAATAACTATGGCTACACCTTC
CDR3: CASRDNNYGYTF

size: -
V: TRBV18
D: -
J: TRBJ1-5
DNA: TGTGCCAGCTCACCAATGGGAGGGCAGCCCCAGCATTTT
CDR3: CASSPMGGQPQHF

size: -
V: TRBV25-1
D: -
J: TRBJ1-4
DNA: TGTGCCAGCAGTGCCCTACATGAAAAACTGTTTTTT
CDR3: CASSALHEKLFF

size: -
V: TRBV13
D: TRBD2
J: TRBJ2-7
DNA: TGTGCCAGCAGCTTAGCGGGGACTAGCGGGGCCTACGAGCAGTACTTC
CDR3: CASSLAGTSGAYEQYF

size: -
V: TRBV9
D: -
J: TRBJ2-1
DNA: TGTGCCAGCACCCCTGGGGGCGGGTTCTACAATGAGCAGTTCTTC
CDR3: CASTPGGGFYNEQFF

size: -
V: TRBV9
D: TRBD1
J: TRBJ1-5
DNA: TGTGCCAGCAGCGTAGGGGACGGGACAGGGGGCTATAGCAATCAGCCCCAGCATTTT
CDR3: CASSVGDGTGGYSNQPQHF

size: few
V: TRBV5-5
D: TRBD1
J: TRBJ1-6
DNA: TGTGCCAGCAGCTTGGTGGGAGGGGGCGGCTCACCCCTCCACTTT
CDR3: CASSLVGGGGSPLHF

size: -
V: TRBV5-4
D: -
J: TRBJ2-3
DNA: TGTGCCAGCAGCCCCGACCCGAGATCAGATACGCAGTATTTT
CDR3: CASSPDPRSDTQYF

size: -
V: TRBV6-5
D: -
J: TRBJ1-5
DNA: TGTGCCAGCAGCCAGGATCGGGGAAACAATCAGCCCCAGCATTTT
CDR3: CASSQDRGNNQPQHF

size: -
V: TRBV3-1/TRBV3-2
D: -
J: TRBJ2-7
DNA: TGTGCCAGCAGCTACAGGACGTACGAGCAGTACTTC
CDR3: CASSYRTYEQYF

size: -
V: TRBV27
D: TRBD1
J: TRBJ1-1
DNA: TGTGCCAGCAGTTCCTCAGGGGGCGTGAGTAACACTGAAGCTTTCTTT
CDR3: CASSSSGGVSNTEAFF

size: -
V: TRBV27
D: -
J: TRBJ1-1
DNA: TGTGCCAGCAGGCGTTCCGGACACGCTTTCTTT
CDR3: CASRRSGHAFF